The 14 T cell receptor beta chains in this list originate from one sample, sequenced in a study of control samples from healthy donors and cancer patients. Sequencing used immunoSEQ multiplex PCR; TCRdb keeps in-frame clones, though not all of them. The sample has about 250,000 clones, approximately 80% seen once. Sequencing was performed on PBMCs. These receptors were taken from a woman in her fifties or sixties with lung cancer.

The rearrangement uses TRBV5-1 and TRBJ2-4, with 12 bases identical to TRBD2. This CDR3 is 19 amino acids long. The V and J ends lost 4 bases and 0 bases, in that order; junction bases with no gene match: 11. Germline CDR1 SGHRS, CDR2 YFSETQ. The CDR3 loop reads CASSIGAGLAGLAKNIQYF. CDR3 DNA sequence: TGCGCCAGCAGCATTGGGGCTGGACTAGCGGGATTAGCCAAAAACATTCAGTACTTC. Full variable domain (outside the CDR3, taken from reference TRBV5-1 and TRBJ2-4): KAGVTQTPRYLIKTRGQQVTLSCSPISGHRSVSWYQQTPGQGLQFLFEYFSETQRNKGNFPGRFSGRQFSNSRSEMNVSTLELGDSALYLCASSIGAGLAGLAKNIQYFGAGTRLSVL.

This chain uses TRBV5-6 with TRBJ1-2; the D gene is possibly TRBD1 (5 bases). The CDR3 has 14 amino acids. Germline assignment: CDR1 SGHDT and CDR2 YYEEEE. Trimming took 4 bases from V and 2 from J, leaving 12 bases between them. As DNA, the CDR3 is TGTGCCAGCAGCCGCGCCGGACAAAACTATGGCTACACCTTC. Its protein is CASSRAGQNYGYTF.

The chain combines TRBV2 with TRBJ1-6, with 12 bases fitting TRBD1. With V trimmed by 11 bases and J by 0 bases, 8 bases remained unmatched. Germline CDR1 and CDR2: SNHLY and FYNNEI. The length of the CDR3 is 17 residues. The CDR3 spells CAYRDRGQSSYNSPLHF. Here the CDR3 DNA reads TGTGCCTACCGGGACAGGGGGCAAAGCTCCTATAATTCACCCCTCCACTTT. Complete variable domain (other parts from reference TRBV2 and TRBJ1-6): EPEVTQTPSHQVTQMGQEVILRCVPISNHLYFYWYRQILGQKVEFLVSFYNNEISEKSEIFDDQFSVERPDGSNFTLKIRSTKLEDSAMYFCAYRDRGQSSYNSPLHFGNGTRLTVT.

For this clone: Additional DNA sequences in this sample encode the identical CDR3. The V call is TRBV9, the J call TRBJ1-1; tentative D call: TRBD1 (5 bases). V was shortened by 0 bases and J by 4 bases, with 10 bases between the two germline ends. The germline CDR1 and CDR2 sequences are SGDLS and YYNGEE. This CDR3 region has 14 residues. CDR3 DNA sequence: TGTGCCAGCAGCGTAGGACCGGGGACCACTGAAGCTTTCTTT. It specifies CASSVGPGTTEAFF.

This clone was observed once. The same CDR3 also results from other DNA sequences found in this sample. The rearrangement uses TRBV29-1 and TRBJ2-2; D may be TRBD1 (5 bases). Per the germline V gene, CDR1 is SQVTM and CDR2 is ANQGSEA. Deletions cut 6 bases from V and 3 bases from J, with 5 bases between. The CDR3 consists of 11 residues. The CDR3 DNA reads as TGCAGCGTCAGGGACACCGGGGAGCTGTTTTTT. Amino acids: CSVRDTGELFF.

V gene TRBV7-3 combines with J gene TRBJ2-3; 8 positions match TRBD2. The CDR3 is made up of 16 amino acids. V was pared by 2 bases and J by 2 bases, with 6 bases of the junction left unmatched. Per germline, CDR1 SGHTA and CDR2 FQGTGA. Here the CDR3 reads CASSLQRGTDTDTQYF. The DNA for the CDR3 is TGTGCCAGCAGCTTACAGCGGGGGACTGACACAGATACGCAGTATTTT. Full variable domain (remainder filled in from reference TRBV7-3 and TRBJ2-3): GAGVSQTPSNKVTEKGKYVELRCDPISGHTALYWYRQSLGQGPEFLIYFQGTGAADDSGLPNDRFFAVRPEGSVSTLKIQRTERGDSAVYLCASSLQRGTDTDTQYFGPGTRLTVL.

The rearrangement joins TRBV5-1 to TRBJ1-1; D not resolved. The CDR3 runs to 13 residues. The V end lost 2 bases, the J end lost 7 bases, and 12 bases lay between the germline ends. Germline CDR1 SGHRS, CDR2 YFSETQ. CDR3 in amino acids: CASSLWSDGEAFF. Written as DNA, the CDR3 is TGCGCCAGCAGCTTATGGTCCGATGGTGAAGCTTTCTTT.

The sample holds one count of this clone. J is TRBJ1-4 and V is TRBV5-1; the D gene is possibly TRBD1 (6 bases). The CDR3 is 14 residues long. The V gene's germline CDR1 is SGHRS and CDR2 YFSETQ. V shed 2 bases and J shed 6 bases, with 11 bases lying between them. CDR3 loop: CASSFSGVYEKLFF. The DNA for the CDR3 is TGCGCCAGCAGCTTTTCAGGGGTATATGAAAAACTGTTTTTT.

The chain recombines TRBV24-1 with TRBJ2-1; TRBD2 matches at 14 bases. Germline CDR1 reads KGHDR; CDR2 reads SFDVKD. With 8 bases clipped from V and 8 bases from J, the junction kept 7 bases outside the gene matches. The CDR3 covers 15 residues. The CDR3, as DNA: TGTGCCACCACCGGGGGACTAGCGGGAGCGGATGAGCAGTTCTTC. Residues: CATTGGLAGADEQFF.

The chain uses TRBV7-8 and TRBJ2-5, with D possibly matching TRBD2 (5 bases). Germline-derived CDR1 and CDR2 are SGHVS and FQNEAQ. The CDR3 loop spans 15 amino acids. Trimming stripped 1 base from V and 5 bases from J, with 14 bases between. CDR3 loop: CASSLVGRSGETQYF. The CDR3 bases are TGTGCCAGCAGCTTAGTGGGTCGGTCGGGGGAGACCCAGTACTTC.

The chain links TRBV7-3 to TRBJ1-6; maybe TRBD1 (6 bases). CDR1 SGHTA and CDR2 FQGTGA come from the germline V gene. The CDR3 runs 17 residues. The V end lost 1 base, the J end lost 5 bases, and 15 bases lay between the germline ends. CDR3 bases: TGTGCCAGCAGCTTAAATCCCCCGGGGGCTGATAATTCACCCCTCCACTTT. This gives the protein CASSLNPPGADNSPLHF.

This clone showed up just once. The chain recombines TRBV5-1 with TRBJ1-4; TRBD1 matches at 7 bases. V lost 0 bases and J lost 2; bases outside the gene matches: 4. Germline CDR1 SGHRS, CDR2 YFSETQ. This CDR3 has 16 amino acids. CDR3 in amino acids: CASSLAGGQTNEKLFF. The CDR3 DNA sequence: TGCGCCAGCAGCTTGGCAGGGGGGCAGACTAATGAAAAACTGTTTTTT.

The J gene is TRBJ2-7, the V gene TRBV7-2; 7 bases are a match to TRBD1. The V gene's germline CDR1 is SGHTA and CDR2 FQGNSA. The ends lost 5 bases at V and 3 bases at J; junction bases unmatched: 7. The CDR3 length is 14 residues. CDR3 amino acids: CASSPAAGGYEQYF. The CDR3 DNA is TGTGCCAGCAGCCCCGCGGCAGGGGGCTACGAGCAGTACTTC.

This chain links TRBV7-3 with TRBJ2-3; TRBD2 matches at 9 bases. After removal of 5 bases from V and 6 bases from J, the junction contained 9 bases not matched to a gene. The CDR3 is 15 residues long. Germline-derived CDR1 and CDR2 are SGHTA and FQGTGA. The CDR3 DNA reads TGTGCCAGCAGCCCCCAGGGACTAGCTACCGATACGCAGTATTTT. This sequence encodes CASSPQGLATDTQYF.